This paragraph reports one T cell receptor (beta chain). Its specificity is not known. This sample was included in a study of cytomegalovirus exposure and HLA in healthy donors. The primer mix had 60 Vbeta and 13 Jbeta primers. The method was immunoSEQ multiplex PCR; TCRdb's version includes in-frame clones alone and lacks a portion of them. The sample carries some 170,000 clones, around four fifths recorded once. This CDR3 contains 14 residues. Looked up from germline, CDR1 is LNHNV and CDR2 is YYDKDF (reference sequence). V dropped 1 base and J dropped 3 bases, with 10 bases sitting between them. Overall study results and limits: Later analysis found that TCR beta chains associated with HLA were more clonally expanded than other, equally common chains. The study reported that TCR beta sequences accurately predicted HLA-A and HLA-B alleles in most subjects. Most TCR sequences were rare, but some public TCRs occurred in many donors. Segments of the TCR beta V type were, in most cases, productive about 87% or about 30% of the time in an earlier analysis.

This sequence joins TRBV15 and TRBJ2-7; D unclear. The TCR originated in a man younger than 35 in good health and CMV-seropositive. The source material was PBMCs. The CDR3 here is CATSRVQRDYEQYF. CDR3 nucleotides: TGTGCCACCAGCAGAGTACAGAGAGACTACGAGCAGTACTTC.